These 30 T cell receptor beta chains were all obtained from the same sample, sequenced in a study of Ad26.COV2.S vaccination and SARS-CoV-2 variants. Treatment defined: some 19 received Ad26.COV2.S at low or high dose, single or two shots; 5 received placebo; per-sample allocation not given. At day 63 after the first vaccine or placebo injection, samples were drawn. The method was immunoSEQ multiplex PCR; TCRdb's version includes in-frame clones alone and lacks a portion of them. The table has 360,000 or so clones, about 91% seen once. The specimen was peripheral blood, collected in a trial of Ad26.COV2.S vaccine versus placebo. The receptors shown here come from a person aged 18 to 59 who received the Ad26.COV2.S COVID-19 vaccine or a placebo.

V and J are TRBV7-8 and TRBJ2-1; no definite D call. The CDR3 has 14 residues. Germline CDR1 reads SGHVS; CDR2 reads FQNEAQ. V was cut by 5 bases and J by 7 bases, with 15 bases left in between. The CDR3 sequence is CASSPRLPANEQFF. The CDR3, as DNA: TGTGCCAGCAGCCCGAGACTCCCCGCGAATGAGCAGTTCTTC.

The chain combines TRBV3-1 (or the pseudogene TRBV3-2) with TRBJ2-2; D might be TRBD2 (5 bases). Trimming took 3 bases from V and 2 from J, leaving 16 bases between them. The CDR3 totals 17 residues. The germline gives CDR1 LGHDT, CDR2 YNNKEL (reference sequence). The CDR3 sequence: CASSHWALDDNTGELFF. The CDR3 DNA reads TGTGCCAGCAGCCATTGGGCACTAGACGATAACACCGGGGAGCTGTTTTTT.

The rearrangement links TRBV5-1 to TRBJ2-5; D ambiguous. The germline V and J ends were trimmed by 0 bases and 4 bases, with 10 bases remaining between them. This CDR3 has 14 residues. Germline CDR1 and CDR2: SGHRS and YFSETQ. The chain's CDR3 is CASSLAGYRETQYF. CDR3 DNA sequence: TGCGCCAGCAGCTTGGCCGGCTATCGAGAGACCCAGTACTTC.

This clone appeared once. This chain uses TRBV10-3 with TRBJ2-1; TRBD2 matches at 9 bases. The CDR3 contains 16 residues. The J segment lost 5 bases and the V segment lost 0 bases, leaving 5 bases of the junction unmatched. Germline V lookup: CDR1 ENHRY, CDR2 SYGVKD. For the CDR3, the DNA is TGTGCCATCAGTGAGTCAGTGACTAGCGGCGACAATGAGCAGTTCTTC. This codes for CAISESVTSGDNEQFF.

The chain recombines TRBV28 with TRBJ2-1; D remains ambiguous. Germline CDR1 reads MDHEN; CDR2 reads SYDVKM. V lost 6 bases and J lost 4, with 19 bases in between. This CDR3 comprises 16 residues. The CDR3 sequence: CASRDLSRAPYNEQFF. DNA of the CDR3: TGTGCCAGCAGGGACCTCTCCCGGGCCCCTTACAATGAGCAGTTCTTC.

The chain uses TRBV6-2 or TRBV6-3 and TRBJ1-6, with D unclear. This CDR3 is built from 17 residues. The V end lost 2 bases, the J end lost 8 bases, and 19 bases lay between the germline ends. Germline values: CDR1 MNHEY, CDR2 SVGEGT. The CDR3, as DNA: TGTGCCAGCAGTTACCCTCGGACCGGGGAGCCCCATTCACCCCTCCACTTT. Translating it yields CASSYPRTGEPHSPLHF.

This clone has just one count. V is TRBV2 and J is TRBJ1-4, with 8 nucleotides matching TRBD1. The CDR3 spans 14 residues. Germline CDR1 is SNHLY and CDR2 is FYNNEI. With 8 bases clipped from V and 5 bases from J, the junction kept 7 bases outside the gene matches. The CDR3 reads CASGRDRLNEKLFF. For the CDR3, the DNA is TGTGCCAGCGGCCGGGACAGGCTAAATGAAAAACTGTTTTTT.

The rearrangement uses TRBV5-1 and TRBJ2-7; 10 positions match TRBD1. The germline V gene encodes CDR1 SGHRS and CDR2 YFSETQ. The CDR3 sequence is 16 residues long. V lost 0 bases to trimming and J lost 0 bases; unmatched junction nucleotides: 3. CDR3 sequence reads: CASSLGGTGVSYEQYF. The CDR3 DNA is TGCGCCAGCAGCTTGGGAGGGACAGGGGTCTCCTACGAGCAGTACTTC.

This clone is a singleton in its sample. The rearrangement joins TRBV2 to TRBJ2-7; a possible D gene is TRBD2 (6 bases). The CDR3 consists of 15 residues. Germline V lookup: CDR1 SNHLY, CDR2 FYNNEI. V lost 9 bases to trimming and J lost 1 base, with 19 bases between them. The CDR3 DNA reads TGTGCCAGTGGGGGGAGAAGCGGGCGGTCCTACGAGCAGTACTTC. Translation gives CASGGRSGRSYEQYF.

The DNA of the CDR3 is TGTGCCAGCAGGCCCGCGGGGGCCAACACCGGGGAGCTGTTTTTT. Its protein is CASRPAGANTGELFF. The chain recombines TRBV28 with TRBJ2-2; D may be TRBD2 (7 bases). Trimming pared 6 bases from V and 2 bases from J, leaving 13 bases between. CDR3 size: 15 residues. Looked up from germline, CDR1 is MDHEN and CDR2 is SYDVKM.

The gene calls are TRBV7-9 and TRBJ1-4; D possibly corresponds to TRBD1 (5 bases). V shed 11 bases and J shed 0 bases, with 10 bases lying between them. Per the germline V gene, CDR1 is SEHNR and CDR2 is FQNEAQ (reference sequence). The CDR3 totals 13 residues. For the CDR3, the DNA is TGTGCCGGGTCCAGGGCAACTAATGAAAAACTGTTTTTT. Its protein is CAGSRATNEKLFF.

The chain joins TRBV6-5 to TRBJ1-2, with D possibly matching TRBD1 (5 bases). The CDR3 has 15 residues. The V gene's germline CDR1 is MNHEY and CDR2 SVGAGI. Trimming took off 8 bases at V and 4 bases at J, with 20 bases between the two ends. In DNA form, the CDR3 reads TGTGCCAGCCTTGAGCGCGGGGGGTGGAGCTATGGCTACACCTTC. Protein sequence: CASLERGGWSYGYTF.

This chain links TRBV10-3 with TRBJ1-5; D ambiguous. The V end lost 6 bases, the J end lost 4 bases, and 10 bases lay between the germline ends. This CDR3 has 13 residues. From germline, CDR1 is ENHRY and CDR2 SYGVKD. The CDR3, as DNA: TGTGCCATCAGGGCCGCCATTAATCAGCCCCAGCATTTT. It is translated as CAIRAAINQPQHF.

J is TRBJ2-3 and V is TRBV27, with 7 bases matching TRBD1. Germline V lookup: CDR1 MNHEY, CDR2 SMNVEV (reference sequence). Trimming removed 1 base from V and 7 bases from J; junction bases left unmatched: 8. There are 15 residues in the CDR3. CDR3 sequence: CASSLFGTEDNTQYF. CDR3 DNA: TGTGCCAGCAGTTTATTTGGGACAGAGGATAATACGCAGTATTTT.

This chain links TRBV28 with TRBJ2-1; possibly TRBD1 or TRBD2 for D (7 bases each). The V end was cut by 4 bases, the J end by 5 bases, with 18 bases between. Per germline, CDR1 MDHEN and CDR2 SYDVKM. The CDR3 length is 16 residues. CDR3 sequence: CASSSGGAVTDNEQFF. CDR3 bases: TGTGCCAGCAGTTCAGGGGGGGCGGTGACCGACAATGAGCAGTTCTTC.

With regard to this clone: Different DNA sequences within this sample yield the same CDR3. The rearrangement joins TRBV3-1 (or the pseudogene TRBV3-2) to TRBJ2-3; D possibly corresponds to TRBD2 (5 bases). This CDR3 region has 15 residues. Deletions cut 1 base from V and 0 bases from J, with 8 bases between. Looked up from germline, CDR1 is LGHDT and CDR2 is YNNKEL (reference sequence). The CDR3 DNA reads as TGTGCCAGCAGCCAAGCGGGCGGGAGCACAGATACGCAGTATTTT. This codes for CASSQAGGSTDTQYF.

The chain has TRBV5-6 and TRBJ1-2; unclear D gene. The germline gives CDR1 SGHDT, CDR2 YYEEEE. This CDR3 has 15 residues. The V gene lost 0 bases and the J gene lost 4 bases, with 13 bases spanning the gap. The DNA of the CDR3 is TGTGCCAGCAGCTTGGGAGGTCTTCAGGCCTATGGCTACACCTTC. Translation gives CASSLGGLQAYGYTF.

The chain uses TRBV19 and TRBJ1-5; D uncertain. The V end was cut by 3 bases, the J end by 7 bases, with 16 bases between. The CDR3 consists of 15 residues. Per germline, CDR1 LNHDA and CDR2 SQIVND (reference sequence). The CDR3 sequence: CASSMGRTLGQPQHF. For the CDR3, the DNA is TGTGCCAGTAGTATGGGTCGGACCCTGGGGCAGCCCCAGCATTTT.

The V gene is TRBV6-2 or TRBV6-3, the J gene TRBJ2-6; 9 bases line up with TRBD1. The germline gives CDR1 MNHEY, CDR2 SVGEGT. The CDR3 extends over 17 amino acids. J was trimmed by 4 bases and V by 4 bases; bases with no gene match: 8. CDR3 region: CASSWGQGPSGANVLTF. CDR3 in DNA: TGTGCCAGCAGTTGGGGACAGGGTCCCTCCGGGGCCAACGTCCTGACTTTC.

The J gene is TRBJ2-2, the V gene TRBV2; no reliable D call. From germline, CDR1 is SNHLY and CDR2 FYNNEI. The CDR3 runs to 11 residues. V lost 6 bases to trimming and J lost 6 bases, with 5 bases between them. For the CDR3, the DNA is TGTGCCAGCAGGTCCCCCGGGGAGCTGTTTTTT. Translated, it gives CASRSPGELFF.

The chain is built from TRBV27 and TRBJ1-2; TRBD1 agrees at 9 bases. The J segment lost 4 bases and the V segment lost 6 bases, leaving 9 bases of the junction unmatched. The CDR3 runs to 15 residues. The germline CDR1 and CDR2 sequences are MNHEY and SMNVEV (reference sequence). In nucleotides, the CDR3 is TGTGCCAGCAGCCCAAACAGGGGGCGAGGCTATGGCTACACCTTC. Translated, it gives CASSPNRGRGYGYTF.

In its sample, this clone was seen a few times. V gene TRBV11-3 combines with J gene TRBJ2-5; 7 bases agree with TRBD2. CDR1 and CDR2 (germline): SGHNT, YENEEA. The CDR3 has 17 amino acids. With V trimmed by 3 bases and J by 4 bases, 14 bases remained unmatched. The CDR3 nucleotides read TGTGCCAGCAGCTTTCGACTAGCTTTCGGACCCCGAGAGACCCAGTACTTC. Translated: CASSFRLAFGPRETQYF.

The V gene is TRBV30, the J gene TRBJ1-1; D gene unclear. Trimming shortened V by 0 bases and J by 4 bases, and 3 bases separated the two germline ends. Germline CDR1 and CDR2: GTSNPN and SVGIG (reference sequence). The CDR3 is 11 amino acids. In DNA form, the CDR3 reads TGTGCCTGGAGTGTGGGCACTGAAGCTTTCTTT. Its protein is CAWSVGTEAFF. Full variable domain (rest looked up from reference TRBV30 and TRBJ1-1): SQTIHQWPATLVQPVGSPLSLECTVEGTSNPNLYWYRQAAGRGLQLLFYSVGIGQISSEVPQNLSASRPQDRQFILSSKKLLLSDSGFYLCAWSVGTEAFFGQGTRLTVV.

The DNA for the CDR3 is TGTGCCAGCAGTTATCGAACAGGGACCAACACTGAAGCTTTCTTT. Protein sequence: CASSYRTGTNTEAFF. The chain employs TRBV5-5 and TRBJ1-1, with D possibly being TRBD1 (6 bases). The CDR3 extends over 15 amino acids. Looked up from germline, CDR1 is SGHKS and CDR2 is YYEKEE (reference sequence). V was pared by 5 bases and J by 2 bases, with 16 bases between.

CDR3 amino acids: CASSTGTGYGYTF. CDR3 DNA: TGTGCCAGTAGTACCGGGACAGGGTATGGCTACACCTTC. The chain uses TRBV19 and TRBJ1-2; 9 bases match TRBD1. This CDR3 is 13 amino acids long. Trimming took 4 bases from V and 5 from J; bases not matched to a gene: 2. Looked up from germline, CDR1 is LNHDA and CDR2 is SQIVND (reference sequence).

The V and J genes are TRBV11-2 and TRBJ2-1, with D uncertain. The V gene lost 5 bases and the J gene lost 4 bases, with 12 bases spanning the gap. Germline CDR1 and CDR2: SGHAT and FQNNGV. The CDR3 loop spans 14 amino acids. The DNA of the CDR3 is TGTGCCAGCAGCCGCCCGGGCCTTTACAATGAGCAGTTCTTC. This codes for CASSRPGLYNEQFF.

J is TRBJ2-7 and V is TRBV15; D uncertain. CDR1 LNHNV and CDR2 YYDKDF come from the germline V gene (reference sequence). Trimming cost V 0 bases and J 3 bases, with 9 bases left between them. This CDR3 spans 14 amino acids. The CDR3 DNA reads as TGTGCCACCAGCAGAGAGGGGTTAGGCTACGAGCAGTACTTC. Translation: CATSREGLGYEQYF.

Concerning this clone itself: Mismatch with germline at one junction end may stem from a read error. This chain joins TRBV27 and TRBJ1-2, with D hard to call. The CDR3 covers 15 residues. Looked up from germline, CDR1 is MNHEY and CDR2 is SMNVEV (reference sequence). The CDR3 region is CASSLSYGSNYGYTF. CDR3 in DNA: TGTGCCAGCAGCTTATCCTACGGTTCAAACTATGGCTACACCTTC.

The rearrangement uses TRBV30 and TRBJ2-3; 7 positions match TRBD2. CDR1 is GTSNPN, CDR2 SVGIG, per germline (reference sequence). This CDR3 has 14 amino acids. Germline trimming cut 2 bases from V and 1 base from J; bases unmatched to any gene: 3. The CDR3 DNA reads TGTGCCTGGAGTAGAACTAGCGGCACAGATACGCAGTATTTT. Residues: CAWSRTSGTDTQYF.

The V gene is TRBV7-2, the J gene TRBJ2-2; D is possibly TRBD1 or TRBD2 (5 bases each). This CDR3 spans 13 amino acids. V was trimmed by 5 bases and J by 4 bases, leaving 8 bases between them. Germline loops: CDR1 SGHTA, CDR2 FQGNSA. CDR3 DNA: TGTGCCAGCAGCCGGGGCGGCACCGGGGAGCTGTTTTTT. Translated, it gives CASSRGGTGELFF.